Sequencing of this T cell receptor beta chain was carried out in a study of T cell repertoires in cytomegalovirus infection. Study information: CMV infection and matching HLA type were both indicated by public TCR beta signatures.

This clonotype was counted only a few times. Antigen unknown. MiXCR, run by TCRdb on the reads, gives a single entry per CDR3 protein. The sample yields some 320,000 distinct CDR3 sequences, about 29% seen once. The sequence came from a human donor in good health (CMV status not recorded). Some clones in this sample may be carry-over from other donors' samples. Sequences were derived from cultured PBMCs, sampled from culture after CMV antigen stimulation.

This CDR3 is CSARDPVRRTQYF. The CDR3 bases are TGCAGTGCTAGAGATCCGGTTAGGCGGACCCAGTACTTC. This chain connects TRBV20-1 to TRBJ2-5; D is ambiguous. V was cut by 0 bases and J by 7 bases, with 12 bases left in between. The CDR3 has 13 residues. CDR1 and CDR2 (germline): DFQATT, SNEGSKA (reference sequence).